A single sample gave rise to the 18 T cell receptor beta chains below, sequenced in a study of type 1 regulatory T cells. These receptors are not linked to any known antigen. MiXCR, run by TCRdb on the reads, gives a single entry per CDR3 protein. The data show about 62,000 distinct CDR3 sequences, approximately 60% seen once. What was sequenced was cultured non-Tr1 T cells, either the whole culture or a sorted T cell fraction (not recorded which). Receptors originate from a human donor in good health.

This chain links TRBV6-2 or TRBV6-3 with TRBJ2-1, with TRBD2 identical over 10 bases. Germline CDR1 reads MNHEY; CDR2 reads SVGEGT. The CDR3 runs to 20 residues. Trimming cost V 0 bases and J 2 bases; bases outside gene matches: 13. The CDR3 DNA reads TGTGCCAGCAGTTACTCGCCGGCATATAGCGGGAGGCTCACCTACAATGAGCAGTTCTTC. Translating it yields CASSYSPAYSGRLTYNEQFF.

The chain uses TRBV5-1 and TRBJ2-7; D is possibly TRBD1 or TRBD2 (5 bases each). Per germline, CDR1 SGHRS and CDR2 YFSETQ. The CDR3 loop spans 15 amino acids. Trimming removed 5 bases at V and 3 bases at J, with 18 bases between. CDR3 protein: CASSSYAGQGYEQYF. CDR3 in DNA: TGCGCCAGCAGTTCATATGCGGGCCAGGGCTACGAGCAGTACTTC.

The sample holds a few counts of this clonotype. The chain carries TRBV12-3 or TRBV12-4 and TRBJ2-2, with D possibly TRBD1 on 6 matching bases. The germline V and J ends were trimmed by 7 bases and 5 bases, with 8 bases remaining between them. CDR3 length: 12 amino acids. The chain's CDR3 is CASKRGTGELFF. The CDR3 DNA follows: TGTGCCAGCAAAAGGGGGACCGGGGAGCTGTTTTTT.

This clonotype occurred a few times. The rearrangement joins TRBV20-1 to TRBJ2-3; the match to TRBD2 covers 7 bases. The CDR3 is made up of 17 amino acids. Germline CDR1 is DFQATT and CDR2 is SNEGSKA (reference sequence). With 0 bases clipped from V and 0 bases from J, the junction kept 9 bases outside the gene matches. CDR3 in DNA: TGCAGTGCTAGAGATAGGAGCGGGATCCCTAGCACAGATACGCAGTATTTT. Protein product: CSARDRSGIPSTDTQYF.

The sample holds a few counts of this clonotype. The genes are TRBV20-1 and TRBJ2-7, with D uncertain. The CDR3 is 14 residues long. Trimming removed 2 bases at V and 0 bases at J, with 11 bases between. Germline V lookup: CDR1 DFQATT, CDR2 SNEGSKA (reference sequence). CDR3 sequence (DNA): TGCAGTGCTAGACCAACGGACCGCTCCTACGAGCAGTACTTC. This gives the protein CSARPTDRSYEQYF.

This clonotype has just one count. The J gene is TRBJ2-3, the V gene TRBV6-5, with TRBD2 matching 8 bases. The CDR3 length is 15 residues. Losses at the gene ends were 6 bases for V and 0 bases for J; bases not matched to a gene: 5. In germline, CDR1 is MNHEY, CDR2 SVGAGI. In DNA, the CDR3 is TGTGCCAGCAGGCCCGGGAGGGCGAGCACAGATACGCAGTATTTT. Its protein product is CASRPGRASTDTQYF.

This clonotype was seen just once. Relative to the germline gene, one junction end is altered; a read error may explain this. J is TRBJ2-6 and V is TRBV4-1; no firm D call. Looked up from germline, CDR1 is MGHRA and CDR2 is YSYEKL. This CDR3 comprises 17 residues. In DNA, the CDR3 is TGCGTCAGCAGCCAAGGTAACGGAAACTCTGGGGCCAACGTCCTGACTTTC. It specifies CVSSQGNGNSGANVLTF.

The chain combines TRBV11-2 with TRBJ2-3, with 12 bases aligning to TRBD2. CDR1 is SGHAT and CDR2 is FQNNGV in the germline V gene. CDR3 length: 15 amino acids. With V trimmed by 6 bases and J by 2 bases, 3 bases remained unmatched. CDR3 coding DNA: TGTGCCAGCAGGGGACTAGCGGGCCTCACAGATACGCAGTATTTT. The encoded protein is CASRGLAGLTDTQYF.

This clonotype has a handful of counts. This chain connects TRBV12-3 or TRBV12-4 to TRBJ1-4, with a tentative D call TRBD1 (5 bases). The length of the CDR3 is 15 residues. The V end was cut by 2 bases, the J end by 5 bases, with 12 bases between. This CDR3 reads CASSLLRQRNEKLFF. CDR3 bases: TGTGCCAGCAGTTTACTCCGACAGAGAAATGAAAAACTGTTTTTT.

This clonotype showed up just a few times. V usage is TRBV7-9 and J usage is TRBJ2-2; 8 nucleotides match TRBD1. Germline V gene sequence: CDR1 SEHNR, CDR2 FQNEAQ (reference sequence). This CDR3 is built from 15 residues. Trimming cost V 5 bases and J 3 bases; bases outside gene matches: 5. The CDR3 is CASSPGGRDTGELFF. CDR3 nucleotide sequence: TGTGCCAGCAGCCCAGGGGGCAGGGACACCGGGGAGCTGTTTTTT.

V gene TRBV10-3 combines with J gene TRBJ2-3, with D perhaps TRBD1 or TRBD2 (5 bases each). Germline-derived CDR1 and CDR2 are ENHRY and SYGVKD. This CDR3 contains 13 residues. V was pared by 6 bases and J by 3 bases, with 10 bases between. In DNA, the CDR3 is TGTGCCATCAGGGGAGAGGGGACAGATACGCAGTATTTT. Protein sequence: CAIRGEGTDTQYF.

This clonotype was counted between two and nine times. The chain recombines TRBV20-1 with TRBJ1-4; perhaps TRBD1 as D (5 bases). There are 15 residues in the CDR3. The V gene's germline CDR1 is DFQATT and CDR2 SNEGSKA (reference sequence). The germline V and J ends were trimmed by 3 bases and 0 bases, with 11 bases remaining between them. In DNA form, the CDR3 reads TGCAGTGCTAGCTACGGGGCCTCAACTAATGAAAAACTGTTTTTT. The encoded protein is CSASYGASTNEKLFF.

This clonotype was seen a single time. The chain combines TRBV20-1 with TRBJ2-7; D may correspond to TRBD1 or TRBD2 (5 bases each). Deletions cut 3 bases from V and 3 bases from J, with 12 bases between. Germline CDR1 DFQATT, CDR2 SNEGSKA (reference sequence). The length of the CDR3 is 13 residues. CDR3: CSASVSGLYEQYF. CDR3 DNA: TGCAGTGCTAGCGTGTCGGGGCTCTACGAGCAGTACTTC.

This chain links TRBV20-1 with TRBJ2-3; D remains ambiguous. From germline, CDR1 is DFQATT and CDR2 SNEGSKA (reference sequence). This CDR3 is 14 amino acids long. The V end lost 2 bases, the J end lost 3 bases, and 12 bases lay between the germline ends. As DNA, the CDR3 is TGCAGTGCTAGACTTCCTAGTAATACAGATACGCAGTATTTT. Encoded protein: CSARLPSNTDTQYF.

The chain is built from TRBV5-6 and TRBJ1-5; D gene unclear. CDR3 length: 16 amino acids. Trimming removed 3 bases from V and 2 bases from J, with 15 bases in between. Germline V gene lookup returns CDR1 SGHDT and CDR2 YYEEEE. The CDR3 DNA reads as TGTGCCAGCAGCTCTAAAAGGGATGGGGGCAATCAGCCCCAGCATTTT. Protein sequence: CASSSKRDGGNQPQHF.

The chain links TRBV2 to TRBJ2-1; 10 nucleotides line up with TRBD2. CDR1 and CDR2 from the germline V gene are SNHLY and FYNNEI. Germline trimming cut 7 bases from V and 6 bases from J; bases unmatched to any gene: 9. The CDR3 totals 15 residues. The CDR3 DNA reads as TGTGCCAGCATATCCGGGACTAGCGTCTTCAATGAGCAGTTCTTC. Translation gives CASISGTSVFNEQFF.

The V gene is TRBV7-9, the J gene TRBJ2-1, with 8 nucleotides matching TRBD2. The length of the CDR3 is 13 residues. V gave up 1 base and J gave up 9 bases; unmatched junction bases: 2. Per germline, CDR1 SEHNR and CDR2 FQNEAQ (reference sequence). CDR3 coding DNA: TGTGCCAGCAGCTTAGGGACTAGCAGTGAGCAGTTCTTC. Translation gives CASSLGTSSEQFF.

This clonotype was counted a single time. V and J are TRBV18 and TRBJ2-1; 10 bases map to TRBD2. Germline V gene lookup returns CDR1 KGHSH and CDR2 LQKENI. The V and J ends lost 0 bases and 5 bases, in that order; junction bases with no gene match: 10. This CDR3 region has 18 residues. As DNA, the CDR3 is TGTGCCAGCTCACCACCGCCGTTGGGGCTAGCGGGAGACAATGAGCAGTTCTTC. It is translated as CASSPPPLGLAGDNEQFF.